This T cell receptor (beta chain) was documented in a study of T cell changes during pregnancy in multiple sclerosis. The assay was immunoSEQ multiplex PCR, and TCRdb's table has in-frame clones only and misses some. The table lists 45,000 to 60,000 clones, over 80% of them singletons. Deletions cut 4 bases from V and 5 bases from J, with 21 bases between. The CDR3 consists of 17 residues. Germline CDR1 reads SGHDT; CDR2 reads YYEEEE. The chain recombines TRBV5-6 with TRBJ1-4; D may be TRBD1 (5 bases). Here the sequenced sample was CD4+ T cells from peripheral blood mononuclear cells, taken in the third trimester of pregnancy. This receptor was taken from a female donor with multiple sclerosis, enrolled in a pregnancy study. Here the CDR3 reads CASSLAGGTVRNEKLFF. The CDR3 DNA follows: TGTGCCAGCAGCCTGGCCGGGGGGACGGTGAGGAATGAAAAACTGTTTTTT. Full variable domain (outside the CDR3, taken from reference TRBV5-6 and TRBJ1-4): DAGVTQSPTHLIKTRGQQVTLRCSPKSGHDTVSWYQQALGQGPQFIFQYYEEEERQRGNFPDRFSGHQFPNYSSELNVNALLLGDSALYLCASSLAGGTVRNEKLFFGSGTQLSVL.